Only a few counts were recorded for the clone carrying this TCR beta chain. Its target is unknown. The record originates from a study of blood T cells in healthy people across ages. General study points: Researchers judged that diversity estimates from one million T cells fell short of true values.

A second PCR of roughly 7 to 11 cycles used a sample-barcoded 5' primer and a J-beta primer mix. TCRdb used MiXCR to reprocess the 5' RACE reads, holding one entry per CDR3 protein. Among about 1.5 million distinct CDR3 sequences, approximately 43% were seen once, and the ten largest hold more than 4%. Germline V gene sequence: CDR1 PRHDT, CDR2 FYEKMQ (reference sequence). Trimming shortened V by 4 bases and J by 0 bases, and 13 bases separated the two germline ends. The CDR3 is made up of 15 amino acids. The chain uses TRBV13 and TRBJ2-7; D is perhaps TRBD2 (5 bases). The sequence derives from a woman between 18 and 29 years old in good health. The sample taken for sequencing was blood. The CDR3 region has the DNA TGTGCCAGCAGCTCCCAACAACTAGGCTCCTACGAGCAGTACTTC. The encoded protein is CASSSQQLGSYEQYF.